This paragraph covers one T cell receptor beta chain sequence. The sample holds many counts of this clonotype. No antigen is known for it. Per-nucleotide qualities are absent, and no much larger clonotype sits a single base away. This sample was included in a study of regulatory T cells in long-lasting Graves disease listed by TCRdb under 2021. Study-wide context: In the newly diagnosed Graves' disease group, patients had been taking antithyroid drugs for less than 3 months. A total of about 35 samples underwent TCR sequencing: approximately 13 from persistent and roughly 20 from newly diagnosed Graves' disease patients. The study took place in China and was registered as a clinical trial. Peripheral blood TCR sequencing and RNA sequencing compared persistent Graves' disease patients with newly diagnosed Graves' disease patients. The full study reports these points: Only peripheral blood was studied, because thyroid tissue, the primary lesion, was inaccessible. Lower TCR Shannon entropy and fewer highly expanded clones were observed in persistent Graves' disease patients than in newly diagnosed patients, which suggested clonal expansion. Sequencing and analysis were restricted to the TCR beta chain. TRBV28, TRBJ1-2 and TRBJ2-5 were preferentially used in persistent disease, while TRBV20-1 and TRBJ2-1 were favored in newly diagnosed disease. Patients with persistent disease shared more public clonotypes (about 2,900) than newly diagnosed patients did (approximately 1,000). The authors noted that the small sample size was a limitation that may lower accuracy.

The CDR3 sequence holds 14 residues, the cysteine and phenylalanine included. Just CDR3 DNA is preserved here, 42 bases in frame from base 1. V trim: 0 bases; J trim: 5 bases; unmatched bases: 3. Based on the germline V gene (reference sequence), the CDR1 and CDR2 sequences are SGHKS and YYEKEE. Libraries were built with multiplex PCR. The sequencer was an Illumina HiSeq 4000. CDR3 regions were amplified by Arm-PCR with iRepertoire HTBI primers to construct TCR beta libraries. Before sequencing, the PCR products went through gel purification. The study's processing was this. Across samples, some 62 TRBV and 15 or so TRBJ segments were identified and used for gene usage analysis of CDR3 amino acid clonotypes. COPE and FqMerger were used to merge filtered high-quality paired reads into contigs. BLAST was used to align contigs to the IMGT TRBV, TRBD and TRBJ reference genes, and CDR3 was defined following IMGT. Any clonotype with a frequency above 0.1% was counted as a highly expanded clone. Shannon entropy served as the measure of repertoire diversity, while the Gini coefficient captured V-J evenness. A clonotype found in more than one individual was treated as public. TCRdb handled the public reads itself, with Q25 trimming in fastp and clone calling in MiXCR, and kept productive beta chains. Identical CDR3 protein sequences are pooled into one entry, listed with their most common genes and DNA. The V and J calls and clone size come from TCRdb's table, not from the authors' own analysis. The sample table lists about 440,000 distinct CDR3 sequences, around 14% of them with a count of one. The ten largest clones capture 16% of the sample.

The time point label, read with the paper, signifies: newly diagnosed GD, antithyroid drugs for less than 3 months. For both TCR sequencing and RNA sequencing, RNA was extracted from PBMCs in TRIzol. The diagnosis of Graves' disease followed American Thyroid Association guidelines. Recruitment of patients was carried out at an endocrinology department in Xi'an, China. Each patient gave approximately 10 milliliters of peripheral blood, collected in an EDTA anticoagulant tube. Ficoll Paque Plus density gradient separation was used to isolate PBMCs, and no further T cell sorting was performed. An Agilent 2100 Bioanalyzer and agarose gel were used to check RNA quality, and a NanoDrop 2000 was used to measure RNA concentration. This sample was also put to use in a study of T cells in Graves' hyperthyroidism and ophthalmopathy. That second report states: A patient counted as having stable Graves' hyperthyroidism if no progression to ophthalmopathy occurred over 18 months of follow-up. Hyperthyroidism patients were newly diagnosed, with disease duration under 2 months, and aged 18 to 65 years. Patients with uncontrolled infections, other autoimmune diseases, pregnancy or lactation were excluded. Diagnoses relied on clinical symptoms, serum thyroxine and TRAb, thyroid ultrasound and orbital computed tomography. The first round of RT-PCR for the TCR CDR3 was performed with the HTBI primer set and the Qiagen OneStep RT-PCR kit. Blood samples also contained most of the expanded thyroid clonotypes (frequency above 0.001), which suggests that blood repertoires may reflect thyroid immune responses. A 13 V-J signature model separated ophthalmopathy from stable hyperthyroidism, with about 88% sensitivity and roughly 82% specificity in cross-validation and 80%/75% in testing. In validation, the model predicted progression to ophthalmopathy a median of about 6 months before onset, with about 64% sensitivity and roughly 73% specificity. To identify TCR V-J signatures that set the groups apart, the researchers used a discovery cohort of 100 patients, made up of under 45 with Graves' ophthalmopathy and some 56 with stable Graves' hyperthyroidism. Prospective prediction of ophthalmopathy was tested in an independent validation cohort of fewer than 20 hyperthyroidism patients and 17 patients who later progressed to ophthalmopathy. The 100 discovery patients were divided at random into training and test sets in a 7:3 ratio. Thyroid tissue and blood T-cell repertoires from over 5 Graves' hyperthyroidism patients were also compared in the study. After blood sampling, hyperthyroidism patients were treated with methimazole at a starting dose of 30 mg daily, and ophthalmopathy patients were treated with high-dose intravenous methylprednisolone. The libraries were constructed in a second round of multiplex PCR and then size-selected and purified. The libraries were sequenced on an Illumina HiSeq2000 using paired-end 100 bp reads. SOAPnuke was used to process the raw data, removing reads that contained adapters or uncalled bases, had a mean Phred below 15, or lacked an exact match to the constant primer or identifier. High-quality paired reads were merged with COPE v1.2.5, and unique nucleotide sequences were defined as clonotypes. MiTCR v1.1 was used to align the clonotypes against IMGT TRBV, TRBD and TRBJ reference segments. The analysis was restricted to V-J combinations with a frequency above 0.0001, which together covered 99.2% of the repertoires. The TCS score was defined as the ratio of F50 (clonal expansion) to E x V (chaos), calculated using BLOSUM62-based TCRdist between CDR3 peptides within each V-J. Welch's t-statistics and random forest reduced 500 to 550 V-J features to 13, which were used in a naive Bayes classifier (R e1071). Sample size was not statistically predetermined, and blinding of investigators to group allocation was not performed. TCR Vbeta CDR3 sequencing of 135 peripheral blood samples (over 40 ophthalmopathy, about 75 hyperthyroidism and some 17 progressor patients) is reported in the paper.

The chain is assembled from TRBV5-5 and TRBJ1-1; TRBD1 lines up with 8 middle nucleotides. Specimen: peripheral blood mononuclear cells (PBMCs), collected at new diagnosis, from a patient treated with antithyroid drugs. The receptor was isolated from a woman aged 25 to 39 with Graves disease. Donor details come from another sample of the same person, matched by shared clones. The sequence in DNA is TGTGCCAGCAGCTTGGGGCAGGGGGCAACTGAAGCTTTCTTT. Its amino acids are CASSLGQGATEAFF.